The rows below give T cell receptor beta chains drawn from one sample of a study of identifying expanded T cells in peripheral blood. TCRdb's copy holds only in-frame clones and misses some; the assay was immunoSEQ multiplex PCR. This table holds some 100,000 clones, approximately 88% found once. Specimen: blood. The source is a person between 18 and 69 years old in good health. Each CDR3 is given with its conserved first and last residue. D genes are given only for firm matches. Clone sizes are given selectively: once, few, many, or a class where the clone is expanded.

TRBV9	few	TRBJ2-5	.	CASSVGGPQETQYF	TGTGCCAGCAGCGTCGGGGGGCCCCAAGAGACCCAGTACTTC
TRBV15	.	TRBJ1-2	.	CATSRTQGLGNYGYTF	TGTGCCACCAGCAGAACCCAGGGTTTAGGGAACTATGGCTACACCTTC
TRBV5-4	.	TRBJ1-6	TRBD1	CASSGKTGVGNSPLHF	TGTGCCAGCAGCGGCAAGACAGGGGTTGGAAATTCACCCCTCCACTTT
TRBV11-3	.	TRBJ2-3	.	CASSHGDTQYF	TGTGCCAGCAGCCACGGCGATACGCAGTATTTT
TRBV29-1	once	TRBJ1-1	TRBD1	CSVRDSVTEAFF	TGCAGCGTTAGGGACAGTGTAACTGAAGCTTTCTTT
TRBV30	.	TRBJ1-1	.	CAWSAVGAATEAFF	TGTGCCTGGAGTGCTGTGGGGGCGGCCACTGAAGCTTTCTTT
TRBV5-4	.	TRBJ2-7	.	CASSFDRSYEQYF	TGTGCCAGCAGCTTCGACAGGAGCTACGAGCAGTACTTC
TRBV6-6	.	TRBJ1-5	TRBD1	CASSSTGTATNQPQHF	TGTGCCAGCAGTTCTACCGGGACAGCCACCAATCAGCCCCAGCATTTT
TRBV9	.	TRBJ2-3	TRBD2	CASSGRGLGTDTQYF	TGTGCCAGCAGCGGTAGAGGACTAGGCACAGATACGCAGTATTTT
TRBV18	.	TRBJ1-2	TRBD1	CASSPASGTGGLDYTF	TGTGCCAGCTCACCGGCATCCGGGACAGGGGGACTAGACTACACCTTC
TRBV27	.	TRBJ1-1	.	CASSPWRVNTEAFF	TGTGCCAGCAGTCCCTGGCGGGTGAACACTGAAGCTTTCTTT
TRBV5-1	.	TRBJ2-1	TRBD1	CASSWAGTAHNEQFF	TGCGCCAGCAGCTGGGCCGGGACAGCACACAATGAGCAGTTCTTC
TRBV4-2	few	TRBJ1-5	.	CASSPRGHSGNQPQHF	TGTGCCAGCAGCCCACGGGGCCATAGTGGCAATCAGCCCCAGCATTTT
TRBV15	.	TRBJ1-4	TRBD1	CATSRGQGNEKLFF	TGTGCCACCAGCAGGGGACAGGGGAATGAAAAACTGTTTTTT
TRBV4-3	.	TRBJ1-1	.	CASSQVKAGNTEAFF	TGCGCCAGCAGCCAAGTAAAGGCAGGGAACACTGAAGCTTTCTTT
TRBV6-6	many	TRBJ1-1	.	CASRTQGLAEAFF	TGTGCCAGCAGGACACAGGGTTTGGCTGAAGCTTTCTTT
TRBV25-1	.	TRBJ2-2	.	CASSESAYTGELFF	TGTGCCAGCAGTGAGTCGGCGTACACCGGGGAGCTGTTTTTT
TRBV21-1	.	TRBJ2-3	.	CASFRTGGLKSTDTQYF	TGTGCCAGCTTTCGGACAGGGGGTCTAAAGAGCACAGATACGCAGTATTTT
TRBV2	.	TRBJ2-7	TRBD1	CASSAKGALYEQYF	TGTGCCAGCAGTGCGAAGGGGGCGCTTTACGAGCAGTACTTC
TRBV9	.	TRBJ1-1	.	CASSERRENTEAFF	TGTGCCAGCAGCGAGCGACGGGAGAACACTGAAGCTTTCTTT
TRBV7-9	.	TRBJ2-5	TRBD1	CASSFRTGEETQYF	TGTGCCAGCAGCTTCCGGACAGGGGAAGAGACCCAGTACTTC
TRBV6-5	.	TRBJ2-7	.	CASSYQPRHEQYF	TGTGCCAGCAGTTACCAGCCGAGACACGAGCAGTACTTC
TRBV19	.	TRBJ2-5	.	CASSIVQGSETQYF	TGTGCCAGTAGTATAGTCCAGGGATCGGAGACCCAGTACTTC
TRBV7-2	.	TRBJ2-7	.	CASSSPLSEQYF	TGTGCCAGCAGCTCTCCTCTGAGCGAGCAGTACTTC
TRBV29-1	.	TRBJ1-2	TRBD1	CSVEDHRPGQLYGYTF	TGCAGCGTTGAAGACCACCGTCCGGGACAGCTATATGGCTACACCTTC
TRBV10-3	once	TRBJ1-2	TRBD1	CAISRPGGGGYTF	TGTGCCATCAGTAGGCCAGGGGGCGGCGGCTACACCTTC
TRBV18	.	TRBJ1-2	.	CASSPRDNYGYTF	TGTGCCAGCTCACCACGGGACAACTATGGCTACACCTTC
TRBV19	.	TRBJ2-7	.	CASSIQGTPASSYEQYF	TGTGCCAGTAGTATTCAGGGCACTCCCGCAAGCTCCTACGAGCAGTACTTC
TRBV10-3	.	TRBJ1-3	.	CAISESDGSGNTIYF	TGTGCCATCAGTGAGTCGGACGGCTCTGGAAACACCATATATTTT
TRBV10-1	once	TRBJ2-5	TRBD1	CASSEYRGEKDVTQYF	TGCGCCAGCAGTGAGTACAGGGGTGAAAAAGATGTGACCCAGTACTTC
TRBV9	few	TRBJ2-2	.	CASSVGRELFF	TGTGCCAGCAGCGTAGGAAGGGAGCTGTTTTTT
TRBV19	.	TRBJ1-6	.	CASSIGGLRSSPLHF	TGTGCCAGTAGTATTGGAGGGCTAAGGAGTTCACCCCTCCACTTT
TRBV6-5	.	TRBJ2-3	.	CASSYVAGRSTDTQYF	TGTGCCAGCAGTTACGTGGCGGGGCGGAGCACAGATACGCAGTATTTT
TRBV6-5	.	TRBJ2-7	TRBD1	CASSETGFGHEQYF	TGTGCCAGCAGTGAGACAGGGTTCGGCCACGAGCAGTACTTC
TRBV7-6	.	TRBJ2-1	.	CASSFRPQGYNEQFF	TGTGCCAGCAGCTTCAGACCACAGGGTTACAATGAGCAGTTCTTC
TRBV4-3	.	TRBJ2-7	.	CASSQESSGTAGLEQYF	TGCGCCAGCAGCCAAGAGAGTTCCGGGACAGCGGGGTTAGAGCAGTACTTC